These 19 T cell receptor beta chains were sequenced from one sample in a study of somatic mutations in cytotoxic T cells in rheumatoid arthritis. This table comes from immunoSEQ multiplex PCR, and its TCRdb copy is limited to in-frame clones, with some not included. The data hold more than 15,000 clones, with 73% observed a single time. Sequencing was performed on CD8+ T cells sorted from blood. These receptors were collected from a woman aged 60-75 years in good health.

V is TRBV7-6 and J is TRBJ2-2, with D unresolved. This CDR3 contains 13 residues. Looked up from germline, CDR1 is SGHVS and CDR2 is FNYEAQ. Trimming removed 5 bases from V and 2 bases from J, with 6 bases in between. The CDR3 here is CASSPANTGELFF. CDR3 DNA sequence: TGTGCCAGCAGCCCCGCAAACACCGGGGAGCTGTTTTTT.

The chain links TRBV5-5 to TRBJ2-7; TRBD1 matches at 7 bases. The J segment lost 4 bases and the V segment lost 9 bases, leaving 10 bases of the junction unmatched. This CDR3 spans 13 amino acids. From germline, CDR1 is SGHKS and CDR2 YYEKEE (reference sequence). In DNA form, the CDR3 reads TGTGCCACCGCCCTGGCCAGGGGGTACGAGCAGTACTTC. Protein: CATALARGYEQYF.

Points on this clone: The junction departs from the called germline gene at one end, perhaps through a read error. The chain couples TRBV7-9 to TRBJ2-7; 7 bases align to TRBD1. Germline-derived CDR1 and CDR2 are SEHNR and FQNEAQ (reference sequence). The CDR3 spans 15 residues. The CDR3 bases are TGTGCCAGCAGCCCGCCGAAGGGGGCCTCCGACGAGCAGTACTTC. This gives the protein CASSPPKGASDEQYF.

The CDR3 sequence is CASSLGTVRNEQFF. The CDR3 DNA sequence: TGCGCCAGCAGTCTCGGGACAGTGAGAAATGAGCAGTTCTTC. The rearrangement joins TRBV4-1 to TRBJ2-1, with 7 bases fitting TRBD1. Losses at the gene ends were 6 bases for V and 7 bases for J; bases not matched to a gene: 9. The CDR3 is made up of 14 amino acids. Germline lookup yields CDR1 MGHRA and CDR2 YSYEKL.

This chain uses TRBV19 with TRBJ2-7, with D maybe TRBD2 (6 bases). Looked up from germline, CDR1 is LNHDA and CDR2 is SQIVND (reference sequence). There are 18 residues in the CDR3. Trimming cost V 3 bases and J 5 bases, with 26 bases left between them. The DNA of the CDR3 is TGTGCCAGTAGTATCGGCGCCGCAGGAGTGGGAGGTTGGAACGAGCAGTACTTC. This translates into CASSIGAAGVGGWNEQYF.

This chain connects TRBV19 to TRBJ2-6, with D uncertain. Germline V gene sequence: CDR1 LNHDA, CDR2 SQIVND (reference sequence). This CDR3 has 12 amino acids. The V gene lost 3 bases and the J gene lost 4 bases, with 1 base spanning the gap. The CDR3 sequence is CASSMGANVLTF. The CDR3 nucleotides are TGTGCCAGTAGTATGGGGGCCAACGTCCTGACTTTC.

This chain connects TRBV19 to TRBJ2-3, with a tentative D call TRBD2 (6 bases). Germline V gene lookup returns CDR1 LNHDA and CDR2 SQIVND (reference sequence). This CDR3 is built from 13 residues. The V end lost 1 base, the J end lost 11 bases, and 13 bases lay between the germline ends. The CDR3 nucleotides read TGTGCCAGTAGTATAGTGGGAGGTGGTGAGCAGTATTTT. Its protein is CASSIVGGGEQYF.

The chain employs TRBV18 and TRBJ1-2; 7 nucleotides match TRBD1. This CDR3 contains 14 residues. Per the germline V gene, CDR1 is KGHSH and CDR2 is LQKENI. V trimming: 3 bases; J trimming: 5 bases; junction bases outside the gene matches: 6. The CDR3 reads CASSPTGAGYGYTF. The DNA for the CDR3 is TGTGCCAGCTCACCCACAGGGGCAGGGTATGGCTACACCTTC.

This clone was detected a few times. Here the CDR3 DNA reads TGTGCCAGCAGTTACGACAGGTTTGCCTACGAGCAGTACTTC. Residues: CASSYDRFAYEQYF. V and J are TRBV6-5 and TRBJ2-7, with D perhaps TRBD1 (6 bases). V was trimmed by 2 bases and J by 2 bases, leaving 10 bases between them. The CDR3 covers 14 residues. Germline values: CDR1 MNHEY, CDR2 SVGAGI.

The chain is built from TRBV5-4 and TRBJ2-2; the D gene is possibly TRBD1 (6 bases). Germline CDR1 is SGHNT and CDR2 is YYREEE (reference sequence). The CDR3 contains 15 residues. The germline V and J ends were trimmed by 3 bases and 1 base, with 10 bases remaining between them. In nucleotides, the CDR3 is TGTGCCAGCAGCTCGGACAGTCTGAACACCGGGGAGCTGTTTTTT. Translation: CASSSDSLNTGELFF.

V is TRBV4-2 and J is TRBJ1-1; D unclear. Germline-derived CDR1 and CDR2 are LGHNA and YNFKEQ. The germline V and J ends were trimmed by 3 bases and 1 base, with 12 bases remaining between them. The CDR3 contains 15 residues. This chain's CDR3 is CASSHPGETNTEAFF. The CDR3 bases are TGTGCCAGCAGCCACCCGGGAGAGACGAACACTGAAGCTTTCTTT.

The chain joins TRBV4-1 to TRBJ2-7, with TRBD2 matching over 9 bases. The CDR3 extends over 16 amino acids. J was trimmed by 2 bases and V by 2 bases; bases with no gene match: 7. The germline V gene encodes CDR1 MGHRA and CDR2 YSYEKL. Here the CDR3 reads CASSQMAGLATYEQYF. In nucleotides, the CDR3 is TGCGCCAGCAGCCAAATGGCCGGACTAGCGACCTACGAGCAGTACTTC.

This clone was detected only a few times. The chain combines TRBV6-1 with TRBJ1-2, with D perhaps TRBD1 (5 bases). The germline V gene encodes CDR1 MNHNS and CDR2 SASEGT. Trimming pared 7 bases from V and 3 bases from J, leaving 18 bases between. The length of the CDR3 is 15 residues. CDR3 DNA: TGTGCCAGCAACTCCATAGCGGGGGGGGACTATGGCTACACCTTC. This codes for CASNSIAGGDYGYTF.

The gene calls are TRBV27 and TRBJ2-1, with 7 bases fitting TRBD2. CDR1 and CDR2 from the germline V gene are MNHEY and SMNVEV (reference sequence). The V segment lost 3 bases and the J segment 5 bases; nucleotides outside the gene matches: 10. The CDR3 is 16 amino acids. The CDR3 DNA follows: TGTGCCAGCAGTTTGGCTGGGGGGGAGAGGAACAATGAGCAGTTCTTC. It yields the protein CASSLAGGERNNEQFF.

The J gene is TRBJ2-7, the V gene TRBV7-9; D possibly uses TRBD1 or TRBD2 (5 bases each). Between the trimmed V and J ends, which lost 7 bases and 2 bases, there was a span of 18 bases. The CDR3 length is 15 residues. Germline V gene lookup returns CDR1 SEHNR and CDR2 FQNEAQ (reference sequence). This CDR3 reads CASNPAVGDPYEQYF. The CDR3 bases are TGTGCCAGCAATCCTGCGGTGGGGGATCCCTACGAGCAGTACTTC. The full variable domain, rest sourced from reference TRBV7-9 and TRBJ2-7, is DTGVSQNPRHKITKRGQNVTFRCDPISEHNRLYWYRQTLGQGPEFLTYFQNEAQLEKSRLLSDRFSAERPKGSFSTLEIQRTEQGDSAMYLCASNPAVGDPYEQYFGPGTRLTVT.

The chain recombines TRBV6-5 with TRBJ2-3; the match to TRBD2 covers 7 bases. V trimming: 0 bases; J trimming: 0 bases; junction bases outside the gene matches: 3. The CDR3 is 16 amino acids. Germline V gene sequence: CDR1 MNHEY, CDR2 SVGAGI. The CDR3 DNA reads TGTGCCAGCAGTTACTCGTTTAGCGGGAGCACAGATACGCAGTATTTT. This codes for CASSYSFSGSTDTQYF.

J is TRBJ1-4 and V is TRBV7-8; D possibly corresponds to TRBD1 (5 bases). The CDR3 sequence is 16 residues long. Germline CDR1 is SGHVS and CDR2 is FQNEAQ. The V end was cut by 2 bases, the J end by 7 bases, with 17 bases between. CDR3 protein: CASSLLRGSEGEKLFF. In DNA form, the CDR3 reads TGTGCCAGCAGCTTATTGAGGGGCAGCGAAGGTGAAAAACTGTTTTTT.

As DNA, the CDR3 is TGTGCCAGCAGCTTATATGGAGCGGGAGGAGATTACGAGCAGTACTTC. It encodes CASSLYGAGGDYEQYF. The genes are TRBV11-2 and TRBJ2-7, with 9 bases matching TRBD2. The V and J ends lost 2 bases and 4 bases, in that order; junction bases with no gene match: 9. The V gene's germline CDR1 is SGHAT and CDR2 FQNNGV. This CDR3 comprises 16 residues.

The table lists this clone with a few counts. The rearrangement joins TRBV6-5 to TRBJ1-2, with D maybe TRBD1 (5 bases). The germline V gene has CDR1 MNHEY and CDR2 SVGAGI. V lost 7 bases, J lost 4 bases, and 13 bases lay in between. The CDR3 extends over 13 amino acids. This CDR3 is CASKQGLLYGYTF. CDR3 DNA: TGTGCCAGCAAGCAGGGACTCCTCTATGGCTACACCTTC.